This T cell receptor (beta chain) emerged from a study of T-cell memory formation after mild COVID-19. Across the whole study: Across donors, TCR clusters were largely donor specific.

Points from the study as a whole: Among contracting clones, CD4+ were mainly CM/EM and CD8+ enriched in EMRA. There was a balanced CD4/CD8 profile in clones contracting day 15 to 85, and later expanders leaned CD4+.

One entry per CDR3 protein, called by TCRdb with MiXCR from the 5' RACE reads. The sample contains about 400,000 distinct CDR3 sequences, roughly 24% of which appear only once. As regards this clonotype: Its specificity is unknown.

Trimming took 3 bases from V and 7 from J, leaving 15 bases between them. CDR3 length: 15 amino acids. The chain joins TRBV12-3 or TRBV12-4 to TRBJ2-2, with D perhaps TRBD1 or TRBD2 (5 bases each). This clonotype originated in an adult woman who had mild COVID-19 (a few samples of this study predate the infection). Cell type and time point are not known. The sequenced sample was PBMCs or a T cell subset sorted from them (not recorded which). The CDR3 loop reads CASSFPGPAHGELFF. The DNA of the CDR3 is TGTGCCAGCAGTTTCCCGGGACCAGCCCACGGGGAGCTGTTTTTT.